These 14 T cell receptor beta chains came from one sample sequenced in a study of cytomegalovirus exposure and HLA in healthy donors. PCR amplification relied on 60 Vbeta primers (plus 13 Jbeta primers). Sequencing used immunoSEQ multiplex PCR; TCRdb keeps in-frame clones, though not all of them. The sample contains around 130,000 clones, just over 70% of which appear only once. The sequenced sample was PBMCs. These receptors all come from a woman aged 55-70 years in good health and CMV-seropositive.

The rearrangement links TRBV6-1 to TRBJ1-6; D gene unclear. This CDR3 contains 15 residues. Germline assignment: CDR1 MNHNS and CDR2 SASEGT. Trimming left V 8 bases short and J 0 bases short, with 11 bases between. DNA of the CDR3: TGTGCCAGCCTAGGTTCCCGCTCCTATAATTCACCCCTCCACTTT. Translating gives CASLGSRSYNSPLHF.

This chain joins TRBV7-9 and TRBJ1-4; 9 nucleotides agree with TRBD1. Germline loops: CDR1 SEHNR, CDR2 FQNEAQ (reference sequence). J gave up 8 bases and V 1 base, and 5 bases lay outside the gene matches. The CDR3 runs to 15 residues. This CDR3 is CASSLGTGELEKLFF. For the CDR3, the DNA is TGTGCCAGCAGCTTAGGGACAGGGGAATTAGAAAAACTGTTTTTT. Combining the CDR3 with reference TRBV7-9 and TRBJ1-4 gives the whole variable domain DTGVSQNPRHKITKRGQNVTFRCDPISEHNRLYWYRQTLGQGPEFLTYFQNEAQLEKSRLLSDRFSAERPKGSFSTLEIQRTEQGDSAMYLCASSLGTGELEKLFFGSGTQLSVL.

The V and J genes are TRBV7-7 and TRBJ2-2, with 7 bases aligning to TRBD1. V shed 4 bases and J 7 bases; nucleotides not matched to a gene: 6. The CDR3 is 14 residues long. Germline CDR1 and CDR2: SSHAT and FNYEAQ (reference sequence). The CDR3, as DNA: TGTGCCAGCAGCTCGAGGGGGCAGGGCGGGGAGCTGTTTTTT. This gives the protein CASSSRGQGGELFF.

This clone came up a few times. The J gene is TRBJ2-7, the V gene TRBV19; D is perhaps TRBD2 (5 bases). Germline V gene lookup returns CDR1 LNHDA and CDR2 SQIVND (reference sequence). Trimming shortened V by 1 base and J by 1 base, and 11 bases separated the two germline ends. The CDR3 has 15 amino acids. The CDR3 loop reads CASSIAAGMSYEQYF. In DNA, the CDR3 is TGTGCCAGTAGTATAGCGGCCGGGATGTCCTACGAGCAGTACTTC.

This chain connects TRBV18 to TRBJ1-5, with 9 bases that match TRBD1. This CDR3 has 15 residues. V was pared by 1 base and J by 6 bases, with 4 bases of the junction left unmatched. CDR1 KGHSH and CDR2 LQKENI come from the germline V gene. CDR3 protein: CASSPRQGGPQPQHF. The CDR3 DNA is TGTGCCAGCTCACCACGACAGGGGGGACCTCAGCCCCAGCATTTT. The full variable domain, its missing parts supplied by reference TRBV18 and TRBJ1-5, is NAGVMQNPRHLVRRRGQEARLRCSPMKGHSHVYWYRQLPEEGLKFMVYLQKENIIDESGMPKERFSAEFPKEGPSILRIQQVVRGDSAAYFCASSPRQGGPQPQHFGDGTRLSIL.

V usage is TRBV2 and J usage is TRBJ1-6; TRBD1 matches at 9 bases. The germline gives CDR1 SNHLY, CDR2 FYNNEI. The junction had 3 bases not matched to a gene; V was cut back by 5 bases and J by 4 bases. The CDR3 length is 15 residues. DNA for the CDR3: TGTGCCAGCAGTTTTGACAGGGGGTATAATTCACCCCTCCACTTT. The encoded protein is CASSFDRGYNSPLHF.

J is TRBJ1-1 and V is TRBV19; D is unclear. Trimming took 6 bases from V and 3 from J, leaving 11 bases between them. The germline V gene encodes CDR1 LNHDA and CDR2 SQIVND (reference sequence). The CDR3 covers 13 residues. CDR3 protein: CASSLGRDTEAFF. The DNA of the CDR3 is TGTGCCAGTAGCCTCGGGAGGGACACTGAAGCTTTCTTT.

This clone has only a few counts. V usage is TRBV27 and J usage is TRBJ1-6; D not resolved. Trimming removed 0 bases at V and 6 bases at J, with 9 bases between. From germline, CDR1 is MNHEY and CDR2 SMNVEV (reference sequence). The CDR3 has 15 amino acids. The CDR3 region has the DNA TGTGCCAGCAGTTTATCCCCAGGACTTAATTCACCCCTCCACTTT. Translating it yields CASSLSPGLNSPLHF.

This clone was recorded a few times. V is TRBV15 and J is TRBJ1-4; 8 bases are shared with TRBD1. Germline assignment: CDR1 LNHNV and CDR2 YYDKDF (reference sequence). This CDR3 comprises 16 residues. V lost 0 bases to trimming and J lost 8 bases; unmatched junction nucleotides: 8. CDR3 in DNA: TGTGCCACCAGCAGAGACGACCAGGGGGCTGGGGAAAAACTGTTTTTT. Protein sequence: CATSRDDQGAGEKLFF.

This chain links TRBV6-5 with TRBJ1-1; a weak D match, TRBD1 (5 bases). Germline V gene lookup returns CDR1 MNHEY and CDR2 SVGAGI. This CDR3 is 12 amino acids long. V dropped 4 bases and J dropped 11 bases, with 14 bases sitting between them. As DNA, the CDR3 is TGTGCCAGCAGTTTCGACAGCGCGACGGCTTTCTTT. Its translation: CASSFDSATAFF.

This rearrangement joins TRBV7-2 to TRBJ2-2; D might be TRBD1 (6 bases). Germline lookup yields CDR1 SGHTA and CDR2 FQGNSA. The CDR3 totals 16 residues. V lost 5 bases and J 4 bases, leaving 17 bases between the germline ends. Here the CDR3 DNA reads TGTGCCAGCAGCAACCCGGACAGCCTGGGCACCGGGGAGCTGTTTTTT. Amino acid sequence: CASSNPDSLGTGELFF.

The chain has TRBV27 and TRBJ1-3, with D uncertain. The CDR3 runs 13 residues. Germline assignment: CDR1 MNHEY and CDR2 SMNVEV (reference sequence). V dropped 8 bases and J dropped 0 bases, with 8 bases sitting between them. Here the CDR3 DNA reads TGTGCCAGCGGACTCCACTCTGGAAACACCATATATTTT. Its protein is CASGLHSGNTIYF.

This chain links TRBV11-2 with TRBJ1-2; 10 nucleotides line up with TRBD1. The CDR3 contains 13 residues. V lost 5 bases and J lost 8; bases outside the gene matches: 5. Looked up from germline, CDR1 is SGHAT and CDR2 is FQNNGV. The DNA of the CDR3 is TGTGCCAGCAGCCCGACAGGGGGCGGCGGCTACACCTTC. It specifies CASSPTGGGGYTF.

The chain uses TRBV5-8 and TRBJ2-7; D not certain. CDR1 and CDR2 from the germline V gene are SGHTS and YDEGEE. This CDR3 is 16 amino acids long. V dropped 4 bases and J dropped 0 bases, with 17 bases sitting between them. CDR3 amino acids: CASSEPDTSPSYEQYF. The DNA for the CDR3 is TGTGCCAGCAGCGAGCCAGACACCTCCCCCTCCTACGAGCAGTACTTC.